This T cell receptor (beta chain) was found in a study of cytomegalovirus exposure and HLA in healthy donors. The study, taken as a whole, reports: Many donors shared some public TCRs, even though most TCR sequences were rare. Cytomegalovirus association was assigned to approximately 160 TCR beta chains.

The sample holds one count of this clone. Antigen specificity is unknown. This PCR relied on a set of 60 Vbeta primers and 13 Jbeta primers. Per the authors' pipeline: In a later analysis, of about 80 million unique beta chains, roughly 9.9 million appeared in at least two donors. This table comes from immunoSEQ multiplex PCR, and its TCRdb copy is limited to in-frame clones, with some not included. V and J calls plus clone size are reproduced from that table; the DNA served to infer D and trimming. Of some 110,000 clones listed, 70% to 80% are singletons. The V gene's germline CDR1 is SEHNR and CDR2 FQNEAQ (reference sequence). V dropped 5 bases and J dropped 0 bases, with 9 bases sitting between them. The CDR3 has 14 residues.

Input material: PBMCs. The chain is built from TRBV7-9 and TRBJ2-3; tentative D call: TRBD2 (6 bases). The receptor's source is a man between 35 and 55 years old in good health and CMV-seronegative. The CDR3 DNA reads as TGTGCCAGCAGCCCCAGCGGGAGCACAGATACGCAGTATTTT. This encodes CASSPSGSTDTQYF.